This T cell receptor beta chain was recorded in a study of cytomegalovirus exposure and HLA in healthy donors. Only in-frame clones appear in the TCRdb table, and some are missing; sequencing was by immunoSEQ multiplex PCR. The repertoire includes 100,000 to 120,000 clones, roughly 90% of them detected once, and under 2% sits in the top ten. With 4 bases removed from V and 1 base from J, the gap between germline ends came to 7 bases. CDR3 length: 13 residues. The germline gives CDR1 SGHDN, CDR2 FVKESK. As concerns this clone: The antigen remains undetermined.

Study-wide results and caveats: Whilst most TCR sequences proved rare, a subset of public TCRs occurred across many donors. Specificity of three CMV-associated chains for CMV antigens was verified in vitro. Among TCR beta chains, those listed as cytomegalovirus-associated numbered around 160.

The sample comprised PBMCs. The receptor comes from a woman between 18 and 29 years old in good health and CMV-seronegative. The V gene is TRBV14, the J gene TRBJ2-5, with no clear D. The DNA of the CDR3 is TGTGCCAGCAGCCCCCTCCTCCAAGAGACCCAGTACTTC. Its protein is CASSPLLQETQYF.